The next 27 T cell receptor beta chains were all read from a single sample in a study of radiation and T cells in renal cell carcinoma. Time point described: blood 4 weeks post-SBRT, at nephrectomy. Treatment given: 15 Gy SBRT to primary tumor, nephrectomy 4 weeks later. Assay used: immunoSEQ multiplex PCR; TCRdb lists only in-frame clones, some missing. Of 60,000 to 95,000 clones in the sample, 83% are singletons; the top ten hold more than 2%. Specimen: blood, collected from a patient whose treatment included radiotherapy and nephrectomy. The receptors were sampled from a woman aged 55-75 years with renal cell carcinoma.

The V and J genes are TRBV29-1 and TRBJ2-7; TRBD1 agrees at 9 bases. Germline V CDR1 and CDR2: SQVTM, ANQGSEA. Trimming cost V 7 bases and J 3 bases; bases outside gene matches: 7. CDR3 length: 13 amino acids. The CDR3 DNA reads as TGCAGCGCCGCTGGACAGGGGAGCTACGAGCAGTACTTC. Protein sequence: CSAAGQGSYEQYF.

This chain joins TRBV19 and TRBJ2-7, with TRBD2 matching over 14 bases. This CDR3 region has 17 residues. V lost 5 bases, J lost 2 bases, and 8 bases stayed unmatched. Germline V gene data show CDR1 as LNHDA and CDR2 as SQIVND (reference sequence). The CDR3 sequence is CASSGRLAGGITYEQYF. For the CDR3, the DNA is TGTGCCAGTAGTGGAAGACTAGCGGGAGGGATCACCTACGAGCAGTACTTC.

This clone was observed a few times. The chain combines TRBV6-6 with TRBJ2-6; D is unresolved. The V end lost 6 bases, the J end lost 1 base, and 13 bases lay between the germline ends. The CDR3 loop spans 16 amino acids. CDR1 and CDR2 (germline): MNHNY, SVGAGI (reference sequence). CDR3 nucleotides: TGTGCCAGCAGGCGCGGAAAGGAGTCTGGGGCCAACGTCCTGACTTTC. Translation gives CASRRGKESGANVLTF.

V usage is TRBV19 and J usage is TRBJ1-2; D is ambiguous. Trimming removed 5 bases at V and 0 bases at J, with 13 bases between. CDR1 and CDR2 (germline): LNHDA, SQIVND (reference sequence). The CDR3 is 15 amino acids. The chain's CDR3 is CASSADRPSNYGYTF. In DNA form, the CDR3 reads TGTGCCAGTAGTGCCGACCGACCCTCTAACTATGGCTACACCTTC.

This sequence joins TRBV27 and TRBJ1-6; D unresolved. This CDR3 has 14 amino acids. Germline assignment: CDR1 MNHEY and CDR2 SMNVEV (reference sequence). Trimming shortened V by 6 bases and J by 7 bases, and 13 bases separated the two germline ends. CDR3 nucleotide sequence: TGTGCCAGCAGGGTTCCGGGGTTAAATTCACCCCTCCACTTT. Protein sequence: CASRVPGLNSPLHF.

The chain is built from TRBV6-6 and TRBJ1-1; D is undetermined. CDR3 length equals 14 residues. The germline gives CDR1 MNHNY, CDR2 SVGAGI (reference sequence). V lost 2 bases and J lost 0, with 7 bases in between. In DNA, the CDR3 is TGTGCCAGCAGTTACGGGATCATGAACACTGAAGCTTTCTTT. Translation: CASSYGIMNTEAFF.

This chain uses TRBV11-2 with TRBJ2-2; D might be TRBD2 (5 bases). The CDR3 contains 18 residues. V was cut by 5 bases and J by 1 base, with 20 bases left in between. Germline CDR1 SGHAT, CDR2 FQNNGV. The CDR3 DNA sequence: TGTGCCAGCAGCCTCATGGGAATGGGCGGGCTGAACACCGGGGAGCTGTTTTTT. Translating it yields CASSLMGMGGLNTGELFF.

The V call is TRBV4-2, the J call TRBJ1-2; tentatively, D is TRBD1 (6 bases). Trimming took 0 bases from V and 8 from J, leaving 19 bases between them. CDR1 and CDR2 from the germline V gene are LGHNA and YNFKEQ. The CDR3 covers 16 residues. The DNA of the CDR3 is TGTGCCAGCAGCCAAGATAGTCGGGGGCCGGCGGGAGGCTACACCTTC. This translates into CASSQDSRGPAGGYTF.

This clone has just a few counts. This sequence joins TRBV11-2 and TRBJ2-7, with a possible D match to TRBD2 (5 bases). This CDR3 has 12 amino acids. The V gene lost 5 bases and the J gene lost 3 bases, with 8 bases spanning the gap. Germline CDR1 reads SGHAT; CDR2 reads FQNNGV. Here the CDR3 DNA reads TGTGCCAGCAGCCTTGCGGGCTACGAGCAGTACTTC. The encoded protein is CASSLAGYEQYF.

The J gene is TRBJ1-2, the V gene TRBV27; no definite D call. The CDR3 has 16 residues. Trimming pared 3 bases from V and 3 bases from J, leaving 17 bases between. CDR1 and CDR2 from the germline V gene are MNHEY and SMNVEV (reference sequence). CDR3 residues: CASSFSRVPSHYGYTF. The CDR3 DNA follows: TGTGCCAGCAGTTTTAGTAGGGTCCCGTCCCACTATGGCTACACCTTC.

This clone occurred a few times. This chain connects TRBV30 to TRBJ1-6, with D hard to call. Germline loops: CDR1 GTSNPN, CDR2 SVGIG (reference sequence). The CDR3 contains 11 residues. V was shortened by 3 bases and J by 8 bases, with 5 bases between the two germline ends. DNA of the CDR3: TGTGCCTGGAGCCTTCATTCACCCCTCCACTTT. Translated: CAWSLHSPLHF.

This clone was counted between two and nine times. CDR3 nucleotides: TGCAGCGTATGGGAACAGGGGGTTAACTATGGCTACACCTTC. This sequence encodes CSVWEQGVNYGYTF. This chain uses TRBV29-1 with TRBJ1-2; 8 nucleotides align to TRBD1. The germline gives CDR1 SQVTM, CDR2 ANQGSEA. The CDR3 consists of 14 residues. After removal of 6 bases from V and 1 base from J, the junction contained 7 bases not matched to a gene. The full variable domain, rest sourced from reference TRBV29-1 and TRBJ1-2, is SAVISQKPSRDICQRGTSLTIQCQVDSQVTMMFWYRQQPGQSLTLIATANQGSEATYESGFVIDKFPISRPNLTFSTLTVSNMSPEDSSIYLCSVWEQGVNYGYTFGSGTRLTVV.

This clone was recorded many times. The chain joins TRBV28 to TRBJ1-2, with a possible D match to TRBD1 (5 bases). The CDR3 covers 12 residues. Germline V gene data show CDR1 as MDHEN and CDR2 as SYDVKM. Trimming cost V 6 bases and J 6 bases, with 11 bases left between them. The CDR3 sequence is CASSSGTHGYTF. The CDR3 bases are TGTGCCAGCAGCTCCGGGACTCATGGCTACACCTTC.

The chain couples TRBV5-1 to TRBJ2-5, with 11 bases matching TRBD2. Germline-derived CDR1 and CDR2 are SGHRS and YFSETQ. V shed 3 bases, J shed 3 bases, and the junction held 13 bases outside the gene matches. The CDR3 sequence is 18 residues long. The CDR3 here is CASSWPPTSGNTKETQYF. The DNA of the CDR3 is TGCGCCAGCAGCTGGCCTCCGACTAGCGGGAATACTAAAGAGACCCAGTACTTC.

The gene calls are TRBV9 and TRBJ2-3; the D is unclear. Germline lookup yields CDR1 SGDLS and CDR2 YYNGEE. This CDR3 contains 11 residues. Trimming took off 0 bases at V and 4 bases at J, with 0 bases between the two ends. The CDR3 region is CASSVADTQYF. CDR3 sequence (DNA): TGTGCCAGCAGCGTAGCAGATACGCAGTATTTT.

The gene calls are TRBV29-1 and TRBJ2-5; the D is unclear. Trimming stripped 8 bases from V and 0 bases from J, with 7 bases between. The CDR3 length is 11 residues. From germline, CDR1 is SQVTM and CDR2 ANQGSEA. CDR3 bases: TGCAGCTTTGGGTACCAAGAGACCCAGTACTTC. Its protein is CSFGYQETQYF.

CDR3 residues: CASSFTGVTGELFF. DNA of the CDR3: TGCGCCAGCAGCTTTACGGGAGTCACCGGGGAGCTGTTTTTT. The chain combines TRBV5-1 with TRBJ2-2; tentative D call: TRBD2 (6 bases). V was shortened by 2 bases and J by 4 bases, with 9 bases between the two germline ends. CDR3 length: 14 amino acids. Germline CDR1 reads SGHRS; CDR2 reads YFSETQ.

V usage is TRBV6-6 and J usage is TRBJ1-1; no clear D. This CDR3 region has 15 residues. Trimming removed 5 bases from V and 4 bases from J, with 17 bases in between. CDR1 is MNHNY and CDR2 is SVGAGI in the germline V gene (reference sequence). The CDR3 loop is CASSRSAKTGTEAFF. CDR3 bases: TGTGCCAGCAGTCGCTCAGCCAAGACTGGCACTGAAGCTTTCTTT.

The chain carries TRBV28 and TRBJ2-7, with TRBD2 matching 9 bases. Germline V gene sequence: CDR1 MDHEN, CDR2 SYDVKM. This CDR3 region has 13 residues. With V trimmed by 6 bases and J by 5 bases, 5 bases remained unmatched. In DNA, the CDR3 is TGTGCCAGCAGCCGCGGGGGGGGAGACGAGCAGTACTTC. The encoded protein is CASSRGGGDEQYF. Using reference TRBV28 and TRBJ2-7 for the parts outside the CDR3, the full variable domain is DVKVTQSSRYLVKRTGEKVFLECVQDMDHENMFWYRQDPGLGLRLIYFSYDVKMKEKGDIPEGYSVSREKKERFSLILESASTNQTSMYLCASSRGGGDEQYFGPGTRLTVT.

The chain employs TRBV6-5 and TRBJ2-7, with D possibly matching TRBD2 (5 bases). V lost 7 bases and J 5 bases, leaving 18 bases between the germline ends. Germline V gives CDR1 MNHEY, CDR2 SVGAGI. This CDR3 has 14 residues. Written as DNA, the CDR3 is TGTGCCAGCAAGGCAGCGGACTTCTTGAACGAGCAGTACTTC. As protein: CASKAADFLNEQYF.

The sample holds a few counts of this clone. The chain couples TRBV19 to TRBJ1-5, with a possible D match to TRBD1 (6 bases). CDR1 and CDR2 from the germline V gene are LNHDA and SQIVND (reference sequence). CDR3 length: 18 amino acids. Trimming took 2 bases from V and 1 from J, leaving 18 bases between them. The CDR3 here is CASSIRGAQAASNQPQHF. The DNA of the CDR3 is TGTGCCAGTAGTATACGGGGGGCTCAAGCGGCCAGCAATCAGCCCCAGCATTTT.

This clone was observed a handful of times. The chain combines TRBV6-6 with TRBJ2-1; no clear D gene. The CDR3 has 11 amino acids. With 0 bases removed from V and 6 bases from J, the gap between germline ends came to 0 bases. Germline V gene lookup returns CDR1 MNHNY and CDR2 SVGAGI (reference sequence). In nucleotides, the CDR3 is TGTGCCAGCAGTTACTCCAATGAGCAGTTCTTC. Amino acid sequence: CASSYSNEQFF.

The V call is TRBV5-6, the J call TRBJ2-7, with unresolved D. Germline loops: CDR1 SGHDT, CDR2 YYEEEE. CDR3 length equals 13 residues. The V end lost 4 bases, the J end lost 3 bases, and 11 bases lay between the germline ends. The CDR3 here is CASSMGIIYEQYF. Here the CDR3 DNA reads TGTGCCAGCAGCATGGGCATAATCTACGAGCAGTACTTC.

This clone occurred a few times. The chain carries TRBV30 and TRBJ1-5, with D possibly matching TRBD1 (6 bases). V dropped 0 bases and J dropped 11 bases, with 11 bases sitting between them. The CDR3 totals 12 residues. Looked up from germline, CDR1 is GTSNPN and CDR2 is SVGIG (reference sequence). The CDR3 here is CAWSVGGRAQHF. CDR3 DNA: TGTGCCTGGAGTGTAGGGGGTCGGGCCCAGCATTTT.

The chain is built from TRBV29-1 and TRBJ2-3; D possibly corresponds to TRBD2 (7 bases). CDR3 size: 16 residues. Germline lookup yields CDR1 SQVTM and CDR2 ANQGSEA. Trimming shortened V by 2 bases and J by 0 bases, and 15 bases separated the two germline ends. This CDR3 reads CSVEREGGSSTDTQYF. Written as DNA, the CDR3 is TGCAGCGTTGAACGAGAGGGGGGGTCTAGCACAGATACGCAGTATTTT.

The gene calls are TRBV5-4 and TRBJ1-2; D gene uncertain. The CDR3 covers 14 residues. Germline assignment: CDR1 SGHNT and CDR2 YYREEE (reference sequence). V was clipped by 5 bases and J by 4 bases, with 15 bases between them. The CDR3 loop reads CASREDGSLYGYTF. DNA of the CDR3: TGTGCCAGCAGGGAAGACGGGAGTCTCTATGGCTACACCTTC. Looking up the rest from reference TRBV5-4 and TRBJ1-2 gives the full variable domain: ETGVTQSPTHLIKTRGQQVTLRCSSQSGHNTVSWYQQALGQGPQFIFQYYREEENGRGNFPPRFSGLQFPNYSSELNVNALELDDSALYLCASREDGSLYGYTFGSGTRLTVV.

CDR3 DNA sequence: TGTGCCAGCAGCCTGCCGACTGTGCGGGAGATAAATGAGCAGTTCTTC. Its protein is CASSLPTVREINEQFF. The chain joins TRBV7-8 to TRBJ2-1; 7 bases agree with TRBD2. J lost 7 bases, V lost 5 bases, and 14 bases had no gene match. The germline V gene has CDR1 SGHVS and CDR2 FQNEAQ. CDR3 length: 16 residues. Together with reference TRBV7-8 and TRBJ2-1, the CDR3 gives the full variable domain: GAGVSQSPRYKVAKRGQDVALRCDPISGHVSLFWYQQALGQGPEFLTYFQNEAQLDKSGLPSDRFFAERPEGSVSTLKIQRTQQEDSAVYLCASSLPTVREINEQFFGPGTRLTVL.